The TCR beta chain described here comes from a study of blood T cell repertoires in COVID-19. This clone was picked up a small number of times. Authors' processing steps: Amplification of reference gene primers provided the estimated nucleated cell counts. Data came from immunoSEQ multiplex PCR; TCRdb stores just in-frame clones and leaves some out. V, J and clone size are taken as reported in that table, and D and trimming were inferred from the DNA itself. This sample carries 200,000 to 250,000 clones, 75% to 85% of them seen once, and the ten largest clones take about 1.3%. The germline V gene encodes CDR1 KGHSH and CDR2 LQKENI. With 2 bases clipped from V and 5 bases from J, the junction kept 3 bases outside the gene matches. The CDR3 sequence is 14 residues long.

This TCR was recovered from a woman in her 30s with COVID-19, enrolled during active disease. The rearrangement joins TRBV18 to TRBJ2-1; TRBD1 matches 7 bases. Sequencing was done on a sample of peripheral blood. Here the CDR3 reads CASSPSTGDNEQFF. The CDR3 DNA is TGTGCCAGCTCACCAAGTACAGGGGACAATGAGCAGTTCTTC.